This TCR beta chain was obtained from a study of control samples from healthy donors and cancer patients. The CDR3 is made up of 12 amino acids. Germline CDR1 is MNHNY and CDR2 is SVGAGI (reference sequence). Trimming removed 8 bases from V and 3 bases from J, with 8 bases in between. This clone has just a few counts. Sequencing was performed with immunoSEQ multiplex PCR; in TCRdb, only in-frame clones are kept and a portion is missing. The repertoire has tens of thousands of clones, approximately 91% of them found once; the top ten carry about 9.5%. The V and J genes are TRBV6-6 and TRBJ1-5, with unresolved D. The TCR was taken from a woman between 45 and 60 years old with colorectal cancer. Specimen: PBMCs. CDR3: CASGSNNQPQHF. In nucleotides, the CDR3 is TGTGCCAGCGGGAGTAACAATCAGCCCCAGCATTTT.